The 7 T cell receptor beta chains in this list originate from one sample, sequenced in a study of T cell changes during pregnancy in multiple sclerosis. Profiling relied on immunoSEQ multiplex PCR, and the TCRdb table lists in-frame clones only, not all of them. The data hold fewer than 20,000 clones, with 80% to 90% observed a single time. This sample comprised CD8+ T cells from peripheral blood mononuclear cells, obtained in the second trimester of pregnancy. All receptors come from a female donor in good health, enrolled as a control in a pregnancy study.

The chain links TRBV7-9 to TRBJ2-4; TRBD2 aligns across 7 bases. Germline V gene sequence: CDR1 SEHNR, CDR2 FQNEAQ (reference sequence). This CDR3 region has 16 residues. Germline trimming cut 2 bases from V and 8 bases from J; bases unmatched to any gene: 12. The CDR3 DNA reads as TGTGCCAGCAGCTTAATACAGGCGGGAGATACGGACATTCAGTACTTC. Translation: CASSLIQAGDTDIQYF.

This chain connects TRBV15 to TRBJ1-1; 12 nucleotides align to TRBD1. The germline CDR1 and CDR2 sequences are LNHNV and YYDKDF (reference sequence). With V trimmed by 3 bases and J by 5 bases, 4 bases remained unmatched. This CDR3 is 15 amino acids long. This CDR3 reads CATSRGTGGETEAFF. The DNA of the CDR3 is TGTGCCACCAGCAGGGGGACAGGGGGCGAAACTGAAGCTTTCTTT.

The V call is TRBV7-6, the J call TRBJ2-7; 8 bases match TRBD1. V was pared by 3 bases and J by 4 bases, with 11 bases of the junction left unmatched. The CDR3 length is 16 residues. Germline loops: CDR1 SGHVS, CDR2 FNYEAQ. CDR3 in DNA: TGTGCCAGCAGCTTGTCCGGGACAGGTGGACGGTACGAGCAGTACTTC. Amino acids: CASSLSGTGGRYEQYF.

V and J are TRBV7-9 and TRBJ2-1; D perhaps matches TRBD1 (6 bases). Deletions cut 6 bases from V and 1 base from J, with 7 bases between. Germline CDR1 reads SEHNR; CDR2 reads FQNEAQ (reference sequence). The CDR3 has 13 amino acids. The CDR3 region is CASRGGSYNEQFF. CDR3 nucleotides: TGTGCCAGCAGAGGGGGATCCTACAATGAGCAGTTCTTC. The variable domain in full, with the rest retrieved from reference TRBV7-9 and TRBJ2-1, is DTGVSQNPRHKITKRGQNVTFRCDPISEHNRLYWYRQTLGQGPEFLTYFQNEAQLEKSRLLSDRFSAERPKGSFSTLEIQRTEQGDSAMYLCASRGGSYNEQFFGPGTRLTVL.

The genes are TRBV28 and TRBJ1-1; no clear D gene. This CDR3 has 19 residues. Germline V lookup: CDR1 MDHEN, CDR2 SYDVKM. V was pared by 5 bases and J by 7 bases, with 32 bases between. CDR3 residues: CASSRRNFMGTGFFSEAFF. Written as DNA, the CDR3 is TGTGCCAGCAGTCGCCGTAATTTTATGGGTACGGGGTTTTTCAGTGAAGCTTTCTTT.

This clone was observed a single time. The chain carries TRBV2 and TRBJ2-5; 7 bases map to TRBD2. The tail of the sequence fits TRBJ2-7 better, so the J call may be wrong. CDR1 is SNHLY, CDR2 FYNNEI, per germline. The CDR3 contains 13 residues. The CDR3 spells CASRGEGLYEQYF. CDR3 nucleotides: TGTGCCAGCCGCGGAGAGGGACTATACGAGCAGTACTTC.

This chain joins TRBV9 and TRBJ1-4; 10 positions match TRBD1. The CDR3 loop spans 15 amino acids. The germline V gene has CDR1 SGDLS and CDR2 YYNGEE. Trimming took 3 bases from V and 5 from J; bases not matched to a gene: 4. The CDR3 spells CASSGAGQGNEKLFF. CDR3 in DNA: TGTGCCAGCAGCGGAGCGGGACAGGGGAATGAAAAACTGTTTTTT.